What follows are 9 T cell receptor beta chains derived from one specimen sequenced in a study of cytomegalovirus exposure and HLA in healthy donors. The PCR employed 60 Vbeta primers together with 13 Jbeta primers. Clones were sequenced by immunoSEQ multiplex PCR, and TCRdb holds only the in-frame ones, with some missing. The repertoire holds 150,000 to 200,000 clones, around 80% seen once, with roughly 2% in the top ten. The sequencing sample was made of PBMCs. The receptors come from a man aged 40-50 years in good health and CMV-seronegative.

The rearrangement links TRBV6-6 to TRBJ2-2, with 8 bases fitting TRBD1. This CDR3 has 16 amino acids. V trimming: 4 bases; J trimming: 6 bases; junction bases outside the gene matches: 10. The germline V gene encodes CDR1 MNHNY and CDR2 SVGAGI (reference sequence). As DNA, the CDR3 is TGTGCCAGCAGTTCCCCGGGACAGGCTCTCCCCGGGGAGCTGTTTTTT. Its translation: CASSSPGQALPGELFF.

The rearrangement joins TRBV28 to TRBJ2-5; 11 positions match TRBD2. The CDR3 contains 19 residues. J gave up 0 bases and V 4 bases, and 13 bases lay outside the gene matches. CDR1 is MDHEN, CDR2 SYDVKM, per germline. The CDR3 loop reads CASSSHMTSGTVYQETQYF. In nucleotides, the CDR3 is TGTGCCAGCAGTTCCCACATGACTAGCGGGACGGTTTACCAAGAGACCCAGTACTTC.

This chain joins TRBV5-6 and TRBJ2-1, with 10 bases aligning to TRBD2. CDR1 and CDR2 from the germline V gene are SGHDT and YYEEEE. This CDR3 comprises 14 residues. The junction had 6 bases not matched to a gene; V was cut back by 3 bases and J by 9 bases. CDR3: CASSWGSGRVEQFF. CDR3 sequence (DNA): TGTGCCAGCAGCTGGGGGAGCGGGAGGGTTGAGCAGTTCTTC. Based on the CDR3 plus reference TRBV5-6 and TRBJ2-1, the full variable domain is DAGVTQSPTHLIKTRGQQVTLRCSPKSGHDTVSWYQQALGQGPQFIFQYYEEEERQRGNFPDRFSGHQFPNYSSELNVNALLLGDSALYLCASSWGSGRVEQFFGPGTRLTVL.

This chain joins TRBV5-4 and TRBJ1-1; D might be TRBD1 (5 bases). Trimming took off 2 bases at V and 1 base at J, with 9 bases between the two ends. This CDR3 spans 14 amino acids. Germline CDR1 is SGHNT and CDR2 is YYREEE (reference sequence). CDR3 DNA sequence: TGTGCCAGCAGCTTTTTGGGGGGGAACACTGAAGCTTTCTTT. Translation gives CASSFLGGNTEAFF.

This chain joins TRBV7-8 and TRBJ2-1; TRBD2 aligns across 10 bases. CDR1 and CDR2 from the germline V gene are SGHVS and FQNEAQ. Germline trimming cut 7 bases from V and 8 bases from J; bases unmatched to any gene: 8. The CDR3 is made up of 14 amino acids. This CDR3 reads CASIDLAGDDEQFF. The CDR3 DNA sequence: TGTGCCAGCATCGACCTAGCGGGAGACGATGAGCAGTTCTTC.

The chain combines TRBV27 with TRBJ2-7, with TRBD2 matching over 8 bases. V was pared by 4 bases and J by 6 bases, with 5 bases of the junction left unmatched. Germline CDR1 reads MNHEY; CDR2 reads SMNVEV (reference sequence). The CDR3 covers 13 residues. CDR3 loop: CASSWGTSSEQYF. CDR3 nucleotides: TGTGCCAGCAGTTGGGGGACTAGTTCCGAGCAGTACTTC.

Concerning this clone: The junction and the germline gene differ at one end; a read error may be behind it. This chain joins TRBV7-7 and TRBJ2-2; TRBD1 matches 12 bases. CDR3 length: 17 amino acids. Per the germline V gene, CDR1 is SSHAT and CDR2 is FNYEAQ (reference sequence). Written as DNA, the CDR3 is TGTGCTAGCAGCCGAGGGACAGGGGGCGGTTTAGCCGGGGAGCTGTTTTTT. Residues: CASSRGTGGGLAGELFF.

The chain is built from TRBV28 and TRBJ2-1; D unresolved. CDR1 MDHEN and CDR2 SYDVKM come from the germline V gene. V gave up 2 bases and J gave up 7 bases, with 9 bases separating them. The CDR3 spans 13 residues. The DNA for the CDR3 is TGTGCCAGCAGTTTAATTAAAACAAATGAGCAGTTCTTC. Translation: CASSLIKTNEQFF.

A single count supports this clone. The junction does not match germline at one end; this may be a read error. The chain couples TRBV19 to TRBJ2-4; D may be TRBD1 (6 bases). Germline V gene sequence: CDR1 LNHDA, CDR2 SQIVND (reference sequence). CDR3 length: 16 amino acids. CDR3 sequence reads: CASRATGREAKNSQYF. The CDR3 DNA reads as TGTGCCAGTAGGGCGACAGGCCGGGAAGCCAAAAACAGTCAGTACTTC.